This T cell receptor (beta chain) was recorded in a study of tumor-infiltrating lymphocytes in primary liver carcinoma. Study information: Patients underwent surgical resection for primary liver carcinoma.

A constant-region primer primed TCR beta cDNA synthesis from 500 to 550 ng of total RNA. Three-round nested multiplex PCR performed with slightly modified ARM-PCR produced the TCR beta libraries. It was with TRBV1-TRBV30 forward primers and a C-beta reverse primer that the first two PCR rounds were run, at approximately 10 cycles each. Via MiXCR, TCRdb re-called the multiplex PCR reads, giving one row per CDR3 protein. The sample gives fewer than 350,000 distinct CDR3 sequences, roughly two thirds of which show up once; roughly 9% is in the top ten. Per germline, CDR1 SQVTM and CDR2 ANQGSEA. The length of the CDR3 is 12 residues. V lost 7 bases and J lost 0, with 9 bases in between. Alongside blood RNA obtained from unsorted whole blood, germline DNA was also extracted.

The chain combines TRBV29-1 with TRBJ1-1; D gene unclear. The receptor was derived from a man aged 40-49 years with primary liver carcinoma and hepatitis B virus infection. The specimen sequenced was peripheral blood. CDR3 loop: CSALRLNTEAFF. In DNA, the CDR3 is TGCAGCGCTTTGAGGTTGAACACTGAAGCTTTCTTT.